What follows are 21 T cell receptor beta chains derived from one specimen sequenced in a study of CXCR3-negative and CXCR3-positive naive CD8 T cells. Study-wide findings and caveats: The study found more hydrophobic TRB CDR3s in CXCR3-positive naive cells than in CXCR3-negative naive cells.

5' RACE with UMI labels generated the TRB cDNA libraries. TCRdb reprocessed the 5' RACE reads, keeping one entry per CDR3 protein, no DNA. The sample data list 130,000 to 150,000 distinct CDR3 sequences. No antigens are known for them. The sample taken for sequencing was naive CXCR3+ CD8+ T cells from blood. As to subset: CD45RO-CCR7+CD27+CD95- naive CD8+ T cells expressing CXCR3 (TNR3+). The receptors derive from a human donor in good health. Some clones in this sample may be carry-over from other donors' samples.

The gene calls are TRBV7-8 and TRBJ2-5. CDR1 SGHVS and CDR2 FQNEAQ come from the germline V gene. The CDR3 has 15 amino acids. The CDR3 here is CASSLGVRNQETQYF.

V gene TRBV6-2 or TRBV6-3 combines with J gene TRBJ2-5. CDR3 length: 13 amino acids. CDR1 MNHEY and CDR2 SVGEGT come from the germline V gene. The CDR3 spells CASSQDYQETQYF.

The gene calls are TRBV7-6 and TRBJ2-5; TCRdb designates TRBD2, a call that cannot be tested without DNA. There are 13 residues in the CDR3. The V gene's germline CDR1 is SGHVS and CDR2 FNYEAQ. The CDR3 is CASQEGGWETQYF. The whole variable domain, filled in from reference TRBV7-6 and TRBJ2-5, reads GAGVSQSPRYKVTKRGQDVALRCDPISGHVSLYWYRQALGQGPEFLTYFNYEAQQDKSGLPNDRFSAERPEGSISTLTIQRTEQRDSAMYRCASQEGGWETQYFGPGTRLLVL.

The CDR3 sequence is CASSSTGAEETQYF. V gene TRBV5-1 combines with J gene TRBJ2-5; TCRdb's D call, TRBD1, is unchecked because there is no DNA. The CDR3 has 14 amino acids. The germline V gene has CDR1 SGHRS and CDR2 YFSETQ.

The rearrangement uses TRBV12-3 or TRBV12-4 and TRBJ1-1; TCRdb's D call, TRBD1, is unchecked because there is no DNA. The CDR3 has 13 residues. Here the CDR3 reads CASSFGGVTEAFF.

The chain has TRBV7-8 and TRBJ2-2. This CDR3 region has 14 residues. Germline V gene sequence: CDR1 SGHVS, CDR2 FQNEAQ. The CDR3 loop is CASREFHGAGELFF.

V usage is TRBV29-1 and J usage is TRBJ2-7; as DNA is missing, the TRBD1 call by TCRdb cannot be tested. This CDR3 has 15 amino acids. Germline CDR1 and CDR2: SQVTM and ANQGSEA. This CDR3 reads CSVEIPGAPSGEQYF.

The rearrangement links TRBV12-3 or TRBV12-4 to TRBJ2-1; TCRdb's D gene call, TRBD1, goes unchecked for lack of DNA. The CDR3 runs 14 residues. The chain's CDR3 is CASSLGAGYNEQFF.

This rearrangement joins TRBV5-1 to TRBJ1-4; TCRdb's D call of TRBD1 is untestable without DNA. The CDR3 covers 16 residues. From germline, CDR1 is SGHRS and CDR2 YFSETQ. The chain's CDR3 is CASSLEGGATNEKLFF.

The chain uses TRBV29-1 and TRBJ2-7. CDR1 is SQVTM and CDR2 is ANQGSEA in the germline V gene. The CDR3 loop spans 11 amino acids. CDR3 sequence: CSVEGDYEQYF.

The V call is TRBV10-2, the J call TRBJ1-1; TCRdb gives TRBD1 as the D gene, but with no DNA this cannot be confirmed. The length of the CDR3 is 14 residues. Germline CDR1 is WSHSY and CDR2 is SAAADI. CDR3 sequence reads: CASNEPGGDTEAFF.

This chain joins TRBV29-1 and TRBJ2-7; TCRdb's assignment of TRBD1 cannot be checked, as there is no DNA. The CDR3 length is 15 residues. In germline, CDR1 is SQVTM, CDR2 ANQGSEA. The CDR3 here is CSVEDPAGVHYEQYF.

The V and J genes are TRBV7-8 and TRBJ1-4. CDR1 and CDR2 from the germline V gene are SGHVS and FQNEAQ. The CDR3 has 16 residues. The chain's CDR3 is CASSLEPGSTNEKLFF.

The rearrangement uses TRBV5-5 and TRBJ2-7; the TRBD2 assignment by TCRdb is unverifiable without DNA. Germline V CDR1 and CDR2: SGHKS, YYEKEE (reference sequence). The CDR3 covers 15 residues. CDR3 protein: CASSLGTTGSYEQYF.

The genes are TRBV20-1 and TRBJ1-2; TCRdb names TRBD1, which stays unverified in the absence of DNA. This CDR3 comprises 13 residues. From germline, CDR1 is DFQATT and CDR2 SNEGSKA (reference sequence). CDR3 protein: CSARTGQHYGYTF.

This rearrangement joins TRBV27 to TRBJ2-1; absent DNA, TCRdb's TRBD2 call cannot be checked. Looked up from germline, CDR1 is MNHEY and CDR2 is SMNVEV (reference sequence). The CDR3 runs to 20 residues. Here the CDR3 reads CASRDRGGLAGVRSYNEQFF.

This rearrangement joins TRBV7-8 to TRBJ2-3; checking the TCRdb D call of TRBD2 is not possible without DNA. Germline values: CDR1 SGHVS, CDR2 FQNEAQ. The CDR3 runs to 14 residues. CDR3 sequence reads: CASSLWASGDTQYF.

This chain connects TRBV13 to TRBJ2-3; absent DNA, TCRdb's TRBD2 call cannot be checked. There are 13 residues in the CDR3. Germline CDR1 and CDR2: PRHDT and FYEKMQ (reference sequence). The CDR3 region is CASTGGGLGTQYF. Drawing the rest from reference TRBV13 and TRBJ2-3, the complete variable domain is AAGVIQSPRHLIKEKRETATLKCYPIPRHDTVYWYQQGPGQDPQFLISFYEKMQSDKGSIPDRFSAQQFSDYHSELNMSSLELGDSALYFCASTGGGLGTQYFGPGTRLTVL.

The chain has TRBV5-1 and TRBJ1-1; TCRdb names TRBD1, which stays unverified in the absence of DNA. This CDR3 region has 14 residues. The V gene's germline CDR1 is SGHRS and CDR2 YFSETQ. The CDR3 is CASSLGPGDAEAFF.

The chain couples TRBV19 to TRBJ2-7; absent DNA, TCRdb's TRBD1 call cannot be checked. The CDR3 is 14 residues long. The germline gives CDR1 LNHDA, CDR2 SQIVND (reference sequence). The CDR3 loop reads CASSMGQGSYEQYF.

The CDR3 protein is CASSLAAAGTGELFF. The V and J genes are TRBV5-1 and TRBJ2-2. The CDR3 is 15 residues long. Germline V gene lookup returns CDR1 SGHRS and CDR2 YFSETQ.